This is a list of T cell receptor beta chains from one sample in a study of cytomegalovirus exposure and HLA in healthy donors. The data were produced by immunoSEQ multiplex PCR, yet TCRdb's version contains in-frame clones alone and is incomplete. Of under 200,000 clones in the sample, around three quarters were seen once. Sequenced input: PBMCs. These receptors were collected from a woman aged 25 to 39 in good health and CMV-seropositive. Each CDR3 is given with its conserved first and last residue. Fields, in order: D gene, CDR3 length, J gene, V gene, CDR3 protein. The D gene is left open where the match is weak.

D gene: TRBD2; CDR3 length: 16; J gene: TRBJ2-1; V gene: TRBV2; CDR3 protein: CASSEVGLAAHNEQFF
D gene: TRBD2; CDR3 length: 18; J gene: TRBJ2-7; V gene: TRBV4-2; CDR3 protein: CASSQGLAGAFPSYEQYF
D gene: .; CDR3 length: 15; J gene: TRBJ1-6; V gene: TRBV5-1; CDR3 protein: CASRGGNLYNSPLHF
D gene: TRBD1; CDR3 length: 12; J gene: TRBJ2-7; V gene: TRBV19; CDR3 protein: CASSDRGDEQYF
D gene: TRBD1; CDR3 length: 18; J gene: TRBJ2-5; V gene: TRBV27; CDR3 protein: CASSILGEQGEAKETQYF
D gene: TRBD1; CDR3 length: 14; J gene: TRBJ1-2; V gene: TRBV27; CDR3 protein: CASSLSGQNYGYTF
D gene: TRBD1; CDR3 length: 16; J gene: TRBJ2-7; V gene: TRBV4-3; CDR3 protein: CASSQDRQGAIYEQYF
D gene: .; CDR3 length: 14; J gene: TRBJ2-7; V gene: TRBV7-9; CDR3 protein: CASSLAYGDYEQYF
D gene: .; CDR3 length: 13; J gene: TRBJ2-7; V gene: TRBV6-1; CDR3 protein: CASIGQGSYEQYF
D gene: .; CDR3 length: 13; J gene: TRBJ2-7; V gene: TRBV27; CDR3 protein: CASSMRESYEQYF
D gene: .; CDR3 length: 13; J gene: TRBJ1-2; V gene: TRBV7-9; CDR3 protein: CASSYSRGDGYTF
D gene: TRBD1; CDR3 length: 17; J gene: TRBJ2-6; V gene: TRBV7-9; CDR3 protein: CASSPGTGQSGANVLTF
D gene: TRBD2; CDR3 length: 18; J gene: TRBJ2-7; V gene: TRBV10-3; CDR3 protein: CAISESPSGGPSSYEQYF
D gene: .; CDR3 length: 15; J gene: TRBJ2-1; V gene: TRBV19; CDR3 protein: CASSKGGGSYNEQFF
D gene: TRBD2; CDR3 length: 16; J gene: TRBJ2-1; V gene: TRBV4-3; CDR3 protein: CASSQFSGGLNNEQFF
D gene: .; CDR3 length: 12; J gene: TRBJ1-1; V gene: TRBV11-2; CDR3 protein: CASSFARSEAFF
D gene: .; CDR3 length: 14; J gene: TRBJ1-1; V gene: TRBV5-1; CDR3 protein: CASSLLGANTEAFF
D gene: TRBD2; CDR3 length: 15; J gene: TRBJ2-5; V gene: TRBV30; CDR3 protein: CAWSVGLAGEETQYF
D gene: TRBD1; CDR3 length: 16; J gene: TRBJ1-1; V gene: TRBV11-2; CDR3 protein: CASSSLAGTGIAEAFF
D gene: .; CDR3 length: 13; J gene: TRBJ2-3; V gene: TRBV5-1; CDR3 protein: CASSPGTHRTQYF
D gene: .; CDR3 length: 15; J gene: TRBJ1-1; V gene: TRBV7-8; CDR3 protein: CASSRLEGPRHEAFF
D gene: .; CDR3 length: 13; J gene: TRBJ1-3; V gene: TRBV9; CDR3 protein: CASSVRAGNTIYF
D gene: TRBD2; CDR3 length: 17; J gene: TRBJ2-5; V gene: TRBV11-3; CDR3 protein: CASSLGADVAGQETQYF
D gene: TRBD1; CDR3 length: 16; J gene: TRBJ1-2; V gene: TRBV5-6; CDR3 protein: CASSLVWSGGWYGYTF
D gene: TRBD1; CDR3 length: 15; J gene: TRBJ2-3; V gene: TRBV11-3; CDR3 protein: CASSMRQGPTDTQYF
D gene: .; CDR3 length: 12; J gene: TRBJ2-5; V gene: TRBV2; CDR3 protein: CASSLTEETQYF
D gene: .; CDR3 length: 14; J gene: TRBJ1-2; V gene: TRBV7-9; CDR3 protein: CASSLAGGGYGYTF
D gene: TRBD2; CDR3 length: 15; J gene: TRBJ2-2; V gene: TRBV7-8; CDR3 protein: CASSLPRLAPGELFF
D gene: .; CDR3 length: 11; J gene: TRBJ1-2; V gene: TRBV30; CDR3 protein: CVIQGFYGYTF
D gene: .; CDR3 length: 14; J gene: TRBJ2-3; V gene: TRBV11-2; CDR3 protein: CASSFSQVTDTQYF
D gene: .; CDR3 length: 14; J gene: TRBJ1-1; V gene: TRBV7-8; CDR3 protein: CASSLVSGNTEAFF
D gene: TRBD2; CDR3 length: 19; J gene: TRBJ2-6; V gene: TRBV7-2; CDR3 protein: CASSTLAGGVPGGANVLTF
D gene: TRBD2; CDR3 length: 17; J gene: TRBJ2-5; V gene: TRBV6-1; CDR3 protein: CASSEAWQRGGPETQYF
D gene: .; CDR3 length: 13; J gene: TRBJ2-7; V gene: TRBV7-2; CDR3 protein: CASSFQVSYEQYF
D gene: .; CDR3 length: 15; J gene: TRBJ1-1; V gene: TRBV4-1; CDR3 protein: CASSQTGGSGTEAFF
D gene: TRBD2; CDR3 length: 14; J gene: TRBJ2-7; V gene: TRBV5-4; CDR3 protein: CASSRGLAGDEQYF
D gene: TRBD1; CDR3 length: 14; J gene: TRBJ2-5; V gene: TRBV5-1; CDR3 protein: CASSSQGQQETQYF
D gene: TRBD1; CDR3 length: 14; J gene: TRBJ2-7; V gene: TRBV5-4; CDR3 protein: CASSLAGGKYEQYF
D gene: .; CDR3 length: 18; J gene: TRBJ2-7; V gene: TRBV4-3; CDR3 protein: CASSQFSLGGTNSYEQYF
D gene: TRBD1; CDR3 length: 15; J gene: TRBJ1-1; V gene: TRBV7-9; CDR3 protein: CASSLEGTVNTEAFF
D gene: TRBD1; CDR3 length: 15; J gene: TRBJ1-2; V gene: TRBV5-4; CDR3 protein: CASSLSRQGLDGYTF
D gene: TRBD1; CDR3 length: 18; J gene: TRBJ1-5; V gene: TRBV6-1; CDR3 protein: CASSERRTGATSNQPQHF
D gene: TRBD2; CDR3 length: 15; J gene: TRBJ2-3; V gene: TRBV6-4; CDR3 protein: CASSDSSGGADTQYF
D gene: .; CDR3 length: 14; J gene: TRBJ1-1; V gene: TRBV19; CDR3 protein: CASSNYTGRTEAFF
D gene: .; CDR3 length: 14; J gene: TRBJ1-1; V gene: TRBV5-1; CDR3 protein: CASTSAGAFTEAFF